A selection of T cell receptor beta chains follows, all from one sample in a study of CD8 T cells in Susac syndrome. Via MiXCR, TCRdb re-called the immunoSEQ multiplex PCR reads, giving one row per CDR3 protein. The sample lists 180,000 or so distinct CDR3 sequences, just under 95% occurring once. The sample taken for sequencing was CD4+ T cells from PBMCs. These receptor sequences come from a human donor in good health. Both conserved end residues are part of each CDR3. Rows may omit the clone size; those that give it use once, few, many or a size class.

V gene: TRBV20-1; J gene: TRBJ2-4; clone size: -; CDR3 protein: CSARLLAGGTDIQYF
V gene: TRBV20-1; J gene: TRBJ1-2; clone size: -; CDR3 protein: CSDRDRGYGYTF
V gene: TRBV29-1; J gene: TRBJ2-1; clone size: once; CDR3 protein: CSVEDSRTGPLSRSYNEQFF
V gene: TRBV14; J gene: TRBJ2-1; clone size: -; CDR3 protein: CASSPPGGVSLPYNEQFF
V gene: TRBV20-1; J gene: TRBJ1-1; clone size: -; CDR3 protein: CSASGDSMNTEAFF
V gene: TRBV7-3; J gene: TRBJ2-7; clone size: -; CDR3 protein: CASSLGTSGSFQYF
V gene: TRBV20-1; J gene: TRBJ2-1; clone size: -; CDR3 protein: CSARGNSGQFF
V gene: TRBV5-5; J gene: TRBJ2-3; clone size: -; CDR3 protein: CASSLGMSADTQYF
V gene: TRBV7-2; J gene: TRBJ1-5; clone size: -; CDR3 protein: CASSQRSLSNQPQHF
V gene: TRBV3-1; J gene: TRBJ1-1; clone size: -; CDR3 protein: CASRGQGTGTEAFF
V gene: TRBV30; J gene: TRBJ2-1; clone size: -; CDR3 protein: CAWSPGTSGLPWEFF
V gene: TRBV3-1; J gene: TRBJ1-5; clone size: -; CDR3 protein: CASSQGRTGLRTQHF
V gene: TRBV2; J gene: TRBJ1-5; clone size: -; CDR3 protein: CASLRGRWGNQPQHF
V gene: TRBV7-3; J gene: TRBJ2-7; clone size: -; CDR3 protein: CASSYDLSYEQYF
V gene: TRBV27; J gene: TRBJ1-5; clone size: -; CDR3 protein: CASSLDRNSNQPQHF
V gene: TRBV30; J gene: TRBJ1-5; clone size: -; CDR3 protein: CAWSVAPSFNQPQHF
V gene: TRBV3-1; J gene: TRBJ2-3; clone size: -; CDR3 protein: CASSLRGARDTQYF
V gene: TRBV2; J gene: TRBJ2-3; clone size: -; CDR3 protein: CASSWDSRTDTQYF
V gene: TRBV14; J gene: TRBJ1-4; clone size: -; CDR3 protein: CASSQEGGTANEKLFF
V gene: TRBV30; J gene: TRBJ2-1; clone size: -; CDR3 protein: CAWSVTPYNEQFF
V gene: TRBV12-3/TRBV12-4; J gene: TRBJ1-5; clone size: -; CDR3 protein: CASSSSGVHQPQHF
V gene: TRBV20-1; J gene: TRBJ2-7; clone size: once; CDR3 protein: CSASTVRGLATYEQYF
V gene: TRBV20-1; J gene: TRBJ2-7; clone size: -; CDR3 protein: CSATTSGVRSSYEQYF
V gene: TRBV12-3/TRBV12-4; J gene: TRBJ1-5; clone size: -; CDR3 protein: CASSLARNQPQHF
V gene: TRBV20-1; J gene: TRBJ1-5; clone size: once; CDR3 protein: CSASIAPGPQHF
V gene: TRBV7-2; J gene: TRBJ2-5; clone size: -; CDR3 protein: CASRRQAISQETQYF
V gene: TRBV30; J gene: TRBJ2-3; clone size: -; CDR3 protein: CAWRMAGVGTQYF
V gene: TRBV24-1; J gene: TRBJ2-1; clone size: -; CDR3 protein: CATSVAFYNEQFF
V gene: TRBV4-3; J gene: TRBJ2-7; clone size: -; CDR3 protein: CASSQTGQGVHEQYF
V gene: TRBV19; J gene: TRBJ2-5; clone size: -; CDR3 protein: CASTSGGGQETQYF